This T cell receptor beta chain derives from a study of cytomegalovirus exposure and HLA in healthy donors. The germline CDR1 and CDR2 sequences are SGHDN and FVKESK. Deletions cut 3 bases from V and 5 bases from J, with 13 bases between. The CDR3 sequence is 14 residues long. The PCR contained 60 Vbeta and 13 Jbeta primers. Produced via immunoSEQ multiplex PCR; TCRdb's table is partial and in-frame only. The repertoire consists of roughly 97,000 clones, with 60% to 80% occurring once and the leading ten covering under 6.5%. Sequences were obtained from PBMCs. The clonotype was recovered from a man aged 60-69 years in good health and CMV-seropositive. The chain joins TRBV14 to TRBJ2-5, with D possibly matching TRBD1 (5 bases). DNA for the CDR3: TGTGCCAGCAGCCAGGCTCAGGGAAGGGAGACCCAGTACTTC. Encoded protein: CASSQAQGRETQYF.